This entry concerns a single T cell receptor (beta chain). The CDR3 consists of 16 residues. Germline V gene lookup returns CDR1 SGHAT and CDR2 FQNNGV. With V trimmed by 1 base and J by 4 bases, 6 bases remained unmatched. Profiled with immunoSEQ multiplex PCR; TCRdb holds only in-frame clones, not every one. The sample lists about 350,000 clones; roughly 90% were seen once. The data originate from a study of blood T cell repertoires in COVID-19. Sequences were obtained from peripheral blood. The V and J genes are TRBV11-2 and TRBJ1-3; 8 positions agree with TRBD1. This TCR was recovered from a woman between 65 and 79 years old with COVID-19, enrolled during active disease. This CDR3 reads CASSLAGTGYGNTIYF. The CDR3 nucleotides are TGTGCCAGCAGCTTAGCCGGGACAGGTTACGGAAACACCATATATTTT.